This T cell receptor beta chain emerged from a study of identifying expanded T cells in peripheral blood (dated by TCRdb to between 2018 and 2021). General notes on the study: Technical replicates were generated by sequencing separate aliquots of the same genomic DNA pool, with four replicates compared pairwise.

Paper-wide results and their limitations: For all healthy donors, the variance in clone template counts between roughly 2-week samples rose significantly as total template count increased. The binomial model flagged about 1.1 differentially abundant clones between technical replicates but around 16 over around two weeks and approximately 18 over four weeks. The beta-binomial model significantly reduced the number of clones called differentially abundant and the false-positive rate across all healthy-donor time intervals. It was expected by the authors that biological variance in healthy repertoires might increase further over much longer intervals, such as months to years.

During the collection period, no immune events, such as infections, were documented for the healthy donors. Blood repertoires from healthy donors were used as a training cohort for calibrating time-dependent variance in a beta-binomial model of differential abundance of T-cell clones. There were roughly 10 healthy donors in the training cohort, of whom 3 were female and 7 were male. Donor ages ranged from about 29 to 70 years, with an average of around 45 years. Whole blood from each healthy donor was obtained from a commercial supplier and was collected at three time points around 15 days apart. Genomic DNA was extracted from unsorted whole blood for immunosequencing. The immunoSEQ Assay, which relies on bias-controlled multiplex PCR amplification of genomic DNA, was used to profile TCRbeta CDR3 regions. In the authors' own workflow: To quantify the absolute abundance of each unique TCRbeta CDR3 region, the sequences were collapsed and filtered. Differential abundance was tested with a binomial (Fisher-equivalent) model and with a beta-binomial model adding time-dependent variance fitted from healthy donors. Clones with fewer than 5 combined templates were removed, and differential abundance was called for clones with a Benjamini-Hochberg FDR below 0.01. The form v = (b*log(k)+a)^2 was used to model beta-binomial variance as a function of total template count across the two samples. TCRdb carries this immuneACCESS record with in-frame sequences only. Its versions omit some clonotypes, under half of them owing to an unresolved V gene in the studies checked, with the rest unexplained. For V, J and clone size, that table is used; D and trimming come from the DNA. The sample yields around 120,000 clones; around 88% were counted once. The ten most abundant clones make up around 17% of the sample.

Trimming takes 6 bases from V and 4 bases from J, and the germline ends sit 9 bases apart. The CDR1 and CDR2 encoded by the germline V gene (reference sequence) are DFQATT and SNEGSKA. From cysteine to phenylalanine, the CDR3 is 11 amino acids long. Left in the record is the CDR3 DNA by itself, 33 bases read in frame from the first base. To note about this clone: Its binding antigen is unknown. Per-base qualities were not stored, and no clone one base away is much larger.

The chain uses TRBV20-1 and TRBJ1-1, with no reliable assignment of the D segment. Sequencing used blood. The receptor comes from a person aged 18-70 years in good health. The sequenced DNA is TGCAGTGCAGCTGCCTCCACTGAAGCTTTCTTT. The encoded protein is CSAAASTEAFF.